This T cell receptor (beta chain) comes out of a study of blood T cells in healthy people across ages (dated by TCRdb to between 2015 and 2017). Background for the entire study: In model experiments, template switching captured about one uniquely barcoded TCR beta cDNA molecule for every two T cells. The study measured age-related changes in TCR beta repertoire diversity using deep sequencing normalized with unique cDNA molecular identifiers. Four age groups were formed from the donors: young (average roughly 16 years), middle-aged (roughly 38), aged (roughly 59) and long-lived (82). To avoid experimental bias, donors of different ages were randomly spread across the sequencing lanes. The study analyzed two additional independent replicas of 1 million unique cDNA reads from the same blood draw for two donors, one aged 18 to 30 and one aged 80 or older.

Its CDR3 holds 12 amino acids, cysteine through phenylalanine. Solely the CDR3 DNA is kept, with 36 bases framed from the first base. Trimming at the junction amounts to 3 bases on V and 4 bases on J, and the germline ends lie 6 bases apart. CDR1 and CDR2 were assigned from the germline V gene as MDHEN and SYDVKM. What the work shows at the level of the full study, not this receptor alone: A strong correlation was found between observed TCR beta diversity and the percentage of naive T cells measured by flow cytometry. Because profiling used bulk unsorted PBMCs, naive and antigen-experienced compartments could not be compared conclusively. Estimates of total diversity based on one million sequenced T cells were regarded as lower bounds and as underestimates. As age increased, observed TCR beta diversity per million T cells dropped in a roughly linear way, and a significant reduction was already evident by age 40. Because the CMV infection status of the donors was unknown, age-related changes in expanded clonotypes may potentially have been confounded. The long-lived group showed more naive CD4+ T cells, fewer expanded clones and increased TCR diversity than the aged group, suggesting age selection.

This clonotype occurred a few times. Its antigen target is currently unknown. Base qualities were left out, and no much larger clone turns up one base away. The library relied on 5' RACE. These reads were obtained on an Illumina HiSeq 2500. The second PCR ran for roughly 7 to 12 cycles and used a J-beta primer mix along with a sample-barcoded 5' primer. A template-switch 5' adaptor carrying 12 random nucleotides introduced a unique molecular identifier onto each TCR beta cDNA molecule. Each sample yielded at least 3 million CDR3-containing paired-end reads. The Mint cDNA synthesis kit, primed by a TRBC-specific oligonucleotide, was used to synthesize first-strand cDNA from all RNA. After uracil-DNA glycosylase treatment, a first 18-cycle PCR used universal primers M1SS and BC2_uni_R on all cDNA. In the original analysis: For normalization, 1 million high-quality reads were randomly selected from each sample, with every read carrying a distinct molecular identifier. Instead of being binned into consensus sequences, reads that shared molecular identifiers were thrown out. MiTCR, set to a Q25 quality threshold and the strictest error-elimination algorithm, was used for CDR3 identification, clonotype clustering and error correction. A nonparametric unseen species model using Euler transformation provided a lower-bound estimate of total TCR beta diversity. Clones were called with MiXCR by TCRdb after fastp trimmed the public reads at Q25, and only in-frame beta chains were retained. Merged by CDR3 protein, the rows form single entries marked with the most common genes and DNA. What appears here as the V and J calls and clone size reflects TCRdb's work, not the paper's. The sample has about 1,500,000 distinct CDR3 sequences on record, 28% of them singletons. In total, the top ten clones hold over 7% of the sample.

Systemically healthy Caucasian individuals from Russia, roughly 40 in total and aged about 6 to 90 years, were included as donors. Ten milliliters of peripheral blood were collected from each donor into EDTA-treated Vacutainer tubes. Ficoll-Paque density-gradient centrifugation was used to isolate PBMCs, with at least 7 million obtained per sample. Trizol reagent was used to extract total RNA from the PBMCs, yielding at least 6 micrograms per sample. Naive CD45RAhigh/CD27high T cell percentages were measured by flow cytometry on a PBMC aliquot from every donor. The specimen sequenced was blood. This receptor was obtained from a woman aged 25 to 39 in good health. Recombination connected TRBV28 to TRBJ1-2; no D segment can be confidently identified. The CDR3 in this case is CASSFNSYGYTF. The sequence in DNA is TGTGCCAGCAGTTTCAACAGCTATGGCTACACCTTC.